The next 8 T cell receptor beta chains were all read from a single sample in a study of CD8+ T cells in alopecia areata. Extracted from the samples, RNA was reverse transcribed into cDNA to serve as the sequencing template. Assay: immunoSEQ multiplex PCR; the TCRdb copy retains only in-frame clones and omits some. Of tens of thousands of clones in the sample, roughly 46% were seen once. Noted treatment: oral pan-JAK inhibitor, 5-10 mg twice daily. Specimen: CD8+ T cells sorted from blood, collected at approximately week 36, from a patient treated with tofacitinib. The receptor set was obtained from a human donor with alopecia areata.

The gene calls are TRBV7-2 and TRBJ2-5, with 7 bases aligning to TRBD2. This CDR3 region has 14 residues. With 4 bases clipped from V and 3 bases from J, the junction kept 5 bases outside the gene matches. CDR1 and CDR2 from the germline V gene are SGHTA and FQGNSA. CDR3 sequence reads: CASSSSAGEETQYF. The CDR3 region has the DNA TGTGCCAGCAGCTCATCTGCGGGAGAAGAGACCCAGTACTTC.

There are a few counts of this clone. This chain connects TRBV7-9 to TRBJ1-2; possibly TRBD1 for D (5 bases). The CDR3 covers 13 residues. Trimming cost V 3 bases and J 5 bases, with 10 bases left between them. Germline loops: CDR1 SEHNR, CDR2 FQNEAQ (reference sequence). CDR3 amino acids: CASSFTGVYGYTF. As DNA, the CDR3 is TGTGCCAGCAGCTTCACAGGAGTATATGGCTACACCTTC.

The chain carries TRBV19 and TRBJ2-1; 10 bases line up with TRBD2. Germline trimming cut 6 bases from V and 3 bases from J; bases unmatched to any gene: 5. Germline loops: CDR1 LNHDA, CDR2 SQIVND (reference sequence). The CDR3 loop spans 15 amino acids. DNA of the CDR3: TGTGCCAGTAGGGTGACTAGCGGGTACTACAATGAGCAGTTCTTC. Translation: CASRVTSGYYNEQFF.

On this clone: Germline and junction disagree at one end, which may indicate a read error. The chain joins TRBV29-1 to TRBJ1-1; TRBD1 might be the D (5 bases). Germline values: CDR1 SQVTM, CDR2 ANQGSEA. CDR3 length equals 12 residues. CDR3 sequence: CSLWGTDFTLKF. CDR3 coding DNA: TGCAGCCTCTGGGGGACGGACTTCACCCTTAAATTT.

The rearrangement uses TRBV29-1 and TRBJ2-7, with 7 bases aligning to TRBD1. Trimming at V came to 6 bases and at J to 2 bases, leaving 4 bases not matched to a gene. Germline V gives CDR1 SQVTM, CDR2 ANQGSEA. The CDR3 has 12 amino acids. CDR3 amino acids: CSVWDSPYEQYF. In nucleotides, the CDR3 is TGCAGCGTGTGGGACAGTCCCTACGAGCAGTACTTC.

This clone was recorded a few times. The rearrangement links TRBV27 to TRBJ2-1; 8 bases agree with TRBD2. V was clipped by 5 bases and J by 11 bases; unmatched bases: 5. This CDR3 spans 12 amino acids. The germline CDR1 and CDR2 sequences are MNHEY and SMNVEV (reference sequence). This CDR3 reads CASSPPGGKQFF. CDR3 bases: TGTGCCAGCAGTCCCCCGGGAGGGAAGCAGTTCTTC.

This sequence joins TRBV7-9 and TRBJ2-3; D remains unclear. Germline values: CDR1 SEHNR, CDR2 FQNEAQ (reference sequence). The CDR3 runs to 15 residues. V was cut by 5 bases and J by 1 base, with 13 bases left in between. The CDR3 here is CASSLRRTRTDTQYF. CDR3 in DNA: TGTGCCAGCAGCCTGAGGCGGACCCGCACAGATACGCAGTATTTT. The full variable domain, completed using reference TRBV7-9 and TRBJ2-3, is DTGVSQNPRHKITKRGQNVTFRCDPISEHNRLYWYRQTLGQGPEFLTYFQNEAQLEKSRLLSDRFSAERPKGSFSTLEIQRTEQGDSAMYLCASSLRRTRTDTQYFGPGTRLTVL.

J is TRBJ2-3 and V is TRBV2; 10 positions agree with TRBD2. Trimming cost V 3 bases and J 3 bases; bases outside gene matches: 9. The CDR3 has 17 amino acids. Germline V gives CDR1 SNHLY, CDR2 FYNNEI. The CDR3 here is CASSERRQTSGTDTQYF. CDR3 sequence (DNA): TGTGCCAGCAGTGAGCGGAGACAGACTAGCGGGACAGATACGCAGTATTTT.